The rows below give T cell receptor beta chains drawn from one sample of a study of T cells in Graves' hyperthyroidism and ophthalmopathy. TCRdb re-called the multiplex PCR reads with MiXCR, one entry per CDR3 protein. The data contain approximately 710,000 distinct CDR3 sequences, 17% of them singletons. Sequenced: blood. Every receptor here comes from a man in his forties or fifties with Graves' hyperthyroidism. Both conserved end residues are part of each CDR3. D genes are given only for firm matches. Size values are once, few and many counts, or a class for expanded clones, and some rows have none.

CDR3: CARAGGWGLNEQFF
DNA: TGTGCCCGAGCGGGAGGGTGGGGATTGAATGAGCAGTTCTTC
J: TRBJ2-1
size: -
D: TRBD2
V: TRBV30

CDR3: CASSPSTYTSGNTIYF
DNA: TGTGCCAGCAGTCCCTCCACATATACCTCTGGAAACACCATATATTTT
J: TRBJ1-3
size: many
D: -
V: TRBV28

CDR3: CASSLLAGGPLNEQFF
DNA: TGCGCCAGCAGCTTACTAGCGGGAGGGCCCTTGAATGAGCAGTTCTTC
J: TRBJ2-1
size: many
D: TRBD2
V: TRBV5-1

CDR3: CASSLFGVLNTEAFF
DNA: TGTGCCAGCAGTTTATTTGGCGTTTTAAACACTGAAGCTTTCTTT
J: TRBJ1-1
size: many
D: -
V: TRBV28

CDR3: CSAPRPGLAGAYEQYF
DNA: TGCAGTGCCCCAAGGCCGGGACTAGCGGGTGCTTACGAGCAGTACTTC
J: TRBJ2-7
size: -
D: TRBD2
V: TRBV20-1

CDR3: CASSLDFRNTGELFF
DNA: TGTGCCAGCAGCTTAGATTTCCGGAACACCGGGGAGCTGTTTTTT
J: TRBJ2-2
size: many
D: -
V: TRBV11-2

CDR3: CASSYSRAVNTEAFF
DNA: TGTGCCAGCAGTTACTCCAGGGCAGTGAACACTGAAGCTTTCTTT
J: TRBJ1-1
size: many
D: -
V: TRBV6-5

CDR3: CASGKGTGASYNEQFF
DNA: TGTGCTAGTGGCAAGGGGACCGGGGCTTCCTACAATGAGCAGTTCTTC
J: TRBJ2-1
size: -
D: -
V: TRBV12-5

CDR3: CAWSGGHSSYNEQFF
DNA: TGTGCCTGGAGTGGGGGACACAGCTCCTACAATGAGCAGTTCTTC
J: TRBJ2-1
size: few
D: -
V: TRBV30

CDR3: CASSLEWGHSPLHF
DNA: TGTGCCAGCAGCTTGGAATGGGGGCATTCACCCCTCCACTTT
J: TRBJ1-6
size: -
D: -
V: TRBV5-5

CDR3: CATGPGSWNTEAFF
DNA: TGTGCCACCGGGCCCGGCTCCTGGAACACTGAAGCTTTCTTT
J: TRBJ1-1
size: few
D: -
V: TRBV15

CDR3: CASSLDGVSSGLQETQYF
DNA: TGTGCCAGCAGCTTAGACGGTGTGAGTAGCGGCCTCCAAGAGACCCAGTACTTC
J: TRBJ2-5
size: many
D: -
V: TRBV11-2

CDR3: CASSSGGTGSGEQYF
DNA: TGTGCCAGCAGTTCAGGAGGGACAGGGAGTGGAGAGCAGTACTTC
J: TRBJ2-7
size: -
D: TRBD1
V: TRBV6-5

CDR3: CASSLWGGKQFF
DNA: TGTGCCAGCAGTTTATGGGGAGGTAAGCAGTTCTTC
J: TRBJ2-1
size: few
D: -
V: TRBV28